The T cell receptor beta chain under discussion was sequenced for a study of blood T cell repertoires in COVID-19. Turning to the study itself: Whether acute or convalescent, the COVID-19 samples came from the United States, Italy and Spain.

The CDR3 is made up of 15 amino acids. V was pared by 11 bases and J by 1 base, with 8 bases of the junction left unmatched. Germline CDR1 reads SEHNR; CDR2 reads FQNEAQ (reference sequence). Original data processing: Reference gene primer amplification gave estimated nucleated cell counts. The assay was immunoSEQ multiplex PCR, and TCRdb's table has in-frame clones only and misses some. V, J and clone size are those of that table, while D and trimming were read from the DNA. The sample holds 150,000 to 190,000 clones, 84% seen once. The age range of participants was about 18 to 89 years, with residence in about two dozen US areas.

This chain connects TRBV7-9 to TRBJ2-2; TRBD1 matches at 9 bases. What was sequenced was PBMCs or T cells enriched from blood (not recorded which). The TCR comes from a man aged 50-60 years who had recovered from COVID-19. CDR3 nucleotides: TGTGCCCCCCGGCAGGGACAGGGGAACACCGGGGAGCTGTTTTTT. Translation gives CAPRQGQGNTGELFF.